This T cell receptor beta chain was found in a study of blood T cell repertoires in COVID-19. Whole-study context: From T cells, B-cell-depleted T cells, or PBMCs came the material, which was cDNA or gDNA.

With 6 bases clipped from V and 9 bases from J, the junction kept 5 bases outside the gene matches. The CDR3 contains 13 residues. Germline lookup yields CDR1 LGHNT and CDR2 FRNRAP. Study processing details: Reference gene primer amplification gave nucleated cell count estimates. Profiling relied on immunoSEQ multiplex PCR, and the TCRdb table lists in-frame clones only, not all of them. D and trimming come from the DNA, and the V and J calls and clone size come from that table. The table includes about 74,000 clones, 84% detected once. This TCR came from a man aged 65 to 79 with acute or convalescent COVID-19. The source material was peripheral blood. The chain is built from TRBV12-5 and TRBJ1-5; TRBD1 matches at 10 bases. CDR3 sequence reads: CASGRDRGWPQHF. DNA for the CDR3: TGTGCTAGTGGGCGGGACAGGGGATGGCCCCAGCATTTT.